What follows are 31 T cell receptor beta chains derived from one specimen sequenced in a study of CD8+ T cells in alopecia areata. Once RNA had been extracted, it was reverse transcribed into cDNA to act as the sequencing template. Repertoires were generated with immunoSEQ multiplex PCR, while TCRdb's copy carries only in-frame clones and drops some. The data show over 150,000 clones, with roughly 65% seen just once and about 1.7% held by the top ten. The sample was CD4+ T cells sorted from blood, taken at week 0. All receptors derive from a human donor with alopecia areata.

J is TRBJ1-2 and V is TRBV6-5, with D possibly matching TRBD1 (6 bases). Per the germline V gene, CDR1 is MNHEY and CDR2 is SVGAGI. Trimming removed 5 bases at V and 7 bases at J, with 11 bases between. The CDR3 has 12 residues. The CDR3 DNA reads TGTGCCAGCAGTGACGACAGGAGTGGCTACACCTTC. Translating gives CASSDDRSGYTF.

This clone was picked up a small number of times. V and J are TRBV30 and TRBJ1-1; D gene ambiguous. There are 16 residues in the CDR3. Germline V gene data show CDR1 as GTSNPN and CDR2 as SVGIG (reference sequence). Trimming removed 0 bases from V and 1 base from J, with 15 bases in between. CDR3 residues: CAWSVRGGLGNTEAFF. The CDR3 region has the DNA TGTGCCTGGAGTGTACGGGGTGGGCTAGGGAACACTGAAGCTTTCTTT.

The genes are TRBV11-2 and TRBJ2-7; D ambiguous. V lost 0 bases, J lost 3 bases, and 12 bases lay in between. The CDR3 runs to 15 residues. Germline V gene sequence: CDR1 SGHAT, CDR2 FQNNGV. CDR3 sequence reads: CASSLDRIPNYEQYF. The DNA of the CDR3 is TGTGCCAGCAGCTTAGATCGGATACCCAACTACGAGCAGTACTTC.

V usage is TRBV11-3 and J usage is TRBJ2-7, with 12 bases aligning to TRBD2. The J segment lost 3 bases and the V segment lost 5 bases, leaving 8 bases of the junction unmatched. The germline V gene has CDR1 SGHNT and CDR2 YENEEA. The CDR3 runs to 16 residues. Written as DNA, the CDR3 is TGTGCCAGCAGCAAGACTAGCGGGGGACGGAACTACGAGCAGTACTTC. Translated: CASSKTSGGRNYEQYF.

This chain uses TRBV7-2 with TRBJ1-6; D not resolved. V lost 5 bases and J lost 0, with 8 bases in between. Per the germline V gene, CDR1 is SGHTA and CDR2 is FQGNSA. The CDR3 runs to 15 residues. In nucleotides, the CDR3 is TGTGCCAGCAGCGCACAGAGCTCCTATAATTCACCCCTCCACTTT. Its protein is CASSAQSSYNSPLHF.

The V and J genes are TRBV5-1 and TRBJ1-1; D gene ambiguous. CDR1 SGHRS and CDR2 YFSETQ come from the germline V gene. The length of the CDR3 is 13 residues. V gave up 2 bases and J gave up 8 bases, with 13 bases separating them. This CDR3 is CASSLNPTEEAFF. CDR3 bases: TGCGCCAGCAGCTTAAATCCCACAGAGGAAGCTTTCTTT.

CDR3 nucleotide sequence: TGCGCCAGCAGCCAAGTAAACCCTAGCGGGGGGCTAAAGACAGAGACCCAGTACTTC. Protein: CASSQVNPSGGLKTETQYF. The V and J genes are TRBV4-3 and TRBJ2-5; 11 positions match TRBD2. The V segment lost 1 base and the J segment 4 bases; nucleotides outside the gene matches: 14. Germline CDR1 is LGHNA and CDR2 is YSLEER. This CDR3 is built from 19 residues.

The chain recombines TRBV29-1 with TRBJ2-3; TRBD1 or TRBD2 may be the D gene (5 bases each). The CDR3 runs to 12 residues. Looked up from germline, CDR1 is SQVTM and CDR2 is ANQGSEA. Trimming removed 6 bases from V and 5 bases from J, with 12 bases in between. The CDR3 bases are TGCAGCGTAGCCGGGACGAGAGATACGCAGTATTTT. This gives the protein CSVAGTRDTQYF.

The J gene is TRBJ1-2, the V gene TRBV11-2, with D perhaps matching TRBD1 (5 bases). This CDR3 has 14 amino acids. Germline CDR1 and CDR2: SGHAT and FQNNGV. Trimming removed 5 bases from V and 3 bases from J, with 13 bases in between. The CDR3 nucleotides are TGTGCCAGCAGCCCGGGACTAAAGGACTATGGCTACACCTTC. This translates into CASSPGLKDYGYTF.

V is TRBV18 and J is TRBJ1-1, with D unresolved. CDR1 and CDR2 from the germline V gene are KGHSH and LQKENI. This CDR3 contains 12 residues. Trimming cost V 2 bases and J 6 bases, with 7 bases left between them. The CDR3 coding sequence is TGTGCCAGCTCACCAGGGATCGCTGAAGCTTTCTTT. Residues: CASSPGIAEAFF.

This clone was found once. The chain employs TRBV2 and TRBJ1-1, with D possibly being TRBD1 (5 bases). The CDR3 contains 12 residues. V lost 8 bases to trimming and J lost 6 bases, with 13 bases between them. Germline CDR1 and CDR2: SNHLY and FYNNEI. CDR3 region: CASRDLGAEAFF. DNA for the CDR3: TGTGCCAGCCGGGACCTCGGGGCTGAAGCTTTCTTT. The full variable domain, its missing parts supplied by reference TRBV2 and TRBJ1-1, is EPEVTQTPSHQVTQMGQEVILRCVPISNHLYFYWYRQILGQKVEFLVSFYNNEISEKSEIFDDQFSVERPDGSNFTLKIRSTKLEDSAMYFCASRDLGAEAFFGQGTRLTVV.

The V call is TRBV15, the J call TRBJ2-5; TRBD1 matches 9 bases. J lost 5 bases, V lost 5 bases, and 9 bases had no gene match. CDR3 length equals 15 residues. Germline loops: CDR1 LNHNV, CDR2 YYDKDF (reference sequence). CDR3 sequence (DNA): TGTGCCACCAGCGCGGGACAGGGCGGTTCGGAGACCCAGTACTTC. Protein product: CATSAGQGGSETQYF.

The CDR3 loop reads CASSVTGVGDGYTF. The DNA for the CDR3 is TGTGCCAGCAGCGTTACAGGGGTAGGGGATGGCTACACCTTC. V usage is TRBV9 and J usage is TRBJ1-2; TRBD1 matches at 7 bases. CDR3 size: 14 residues. Germline loops: CDR1 SGDLS, CDR2 YYNGEE. The V segment lost 2 bases and the J segment 6 bases; nucleotides outside the gene matches: 7.

This clone was recorded a few times. The chain joins TRBV7-2 to TRBJ2-7; D is perhaps TRBD1 (6 bases). Germline assignment: CDR1 SGHTA and CDR2 FQGNSA. Trimming left V 2 bases short and J 5 bases short, with 10 bases between. The length of the CDR3 is 13 residues. CDR3 residues: CASSLIGGNEQYF. As DNA, the CDR3 is TGTGCCAGCAGCTTAATAGGGGGAAACGAGCAGTACTTC.

This clone has more than one count but fewer than ten. The rearrangement links TRBV29-1 to TRBJ1-2, with 8 bases that match TRBD1. The CDR3 extends over 16 amino acids. Germline CDR1 reads SQVTM; CDR2 reads ANQGSEA. Unmatched junction bases numbered 18, after V lost 5 bases and J lost 7 bases. For the CDR3, the DNA is TGCAGCGTTAAAGGACAGGGCAAATCTATCATGGGTGGCTACACCTTC. It specifies CSVKGQGKSIMGGYTF.

V gene TRBV28 combines with J gene TRBJ1-1, with 10 bases identical to TRBD1. CDR1 is MDHEN, CDR2 SYDVKM, per germline. CDR3 size: 14 residues. J was trimmed by 5 bases and V by 6 bases; bases with no gene match: 6. CDR3 DNA sequence: TGTGCCAGCAGACCAGGACAGGGGGATACTGAAGCTTTCTTT. Its translation is CASRPGQGDTEAFF.

The V gene is TRBV4-1, the J gene TRBJ1-1; D remains unclear. Trimming took off 1 base at V and 3 bases at J, with 6 bases between the two ends. This CDR3 region has 13 residues. Germline V gene lookup returns CDR1 MGHRA and CDR2 YSYEKL. CDR3 coding DNA: TGCGCCAGCAGCCAAGTCATTTACACTGAAGCTTTCTTT. This codes for CASSQVIYTEAFF.

This clone showed up just a few times. The J gene is TRBJ1-5, the V gene TRBV7-9; D gene unclear. The CDR3 is 13 amino acids. Trimming removed 0 bases from V and 6 bases from J, with 6 bases in between. Germline V gene data show CDR1 as SEHNR and CDR2 as FQNEAQ (reference sequence). CDR3 loop: CASSLAGAQPQHF. The CDR3 DNA reads TGTGCCAGCAGCTTAGCCGGTGCTCAGCCCCAGCATTTT. Full variable domain (rest looked up from reference TRBV7-9 and TRBJ1-5): DTGVSQNPRHKITKRGQNVTFRCDPISEHNRLYWYRQTLGQGPEFLTYFQNEAQLEKSRLLSDRFSAERPKGSFSTLEIQRTEQGDSAMYLCASSLAGAQPQHFGDGTRLSIL.

J is TRBJ2-7 and V is TRBV14; 7 nucleotides match TRBD2. V lost 4 bases to trimming and J lost 7 bases; unmatched junction nucleotides: 10. Germline V gives CDR1 SGHDN, CDR2 FVKESK. The CDR3 totals 14 residues. CDR3 in amino acids: CASSPPTSLGEQYF. DNA of the CDR3: TGTGCCAGCAGCCCGCCGACTAGCTTGGGGGAGCAGTACTTC.

This clone was counted a single time. The chain is built from TRBV9 and TRBJ2-6, with 9 bases aligning to TRBD1. Trimming cost V 4 bases and J 4 bases; bases outside gene matches: 6. The CDR3 sequence is 16 residues long. CDR1 SGDLS and CDR2 YYNGEE come from the germline V gene. CDR3 residues: CASSPWTGAGANVLTF. The CDR3, as DNA: TGTGCCAGCAGCCCCTGGACAGGGGCCGGGGCCAACGTCCTGACTTTC.

Comments on this clone: This same CDR3 is encoded by further DNA sequences in the sample. The V call is TRBV30, the J call TRBJ2-6; D ambiguous. The length of the CDR3 is 14 residues. V was shortened by 0 bases and J by 3 bases, with 6 bases between the two germline ends. CDR1 GTSNPN and CDR2 SVGIG come from the germline V gene (reference sequence). The CDR3 sequence is CAWSVRSGANVLTF. As DNA, the CDR3 is TGTGCCTGGAGTGTACGTAGTGGGGCCAACGTCCTGACTTTC.

This clone turned up a few times. The chain uses TRBV7-2 and TRBJ2-2, with D uncertain. Looked up from germline, CDR1 is SGHTA and CDR2 is FQGNSA. The CDR3 loop spans 15 amino acids. The ends were cut back, 5 bases at V and 2 bases at J, with 12 bases in the middle. The DNA for the CDR3 is TGTGCCAGCAGCCCGAGCGTCTTTAACACCGGGGAGCTGTTTTTT. Translating it yields CASSPSVFNTGELFF. The entire variable domain, with the rest obtained from reference TRBV7-2 and TRBJ2-2, is as follows: GAGVSQSPSNKVTEKGKDVELRCDPISGHTALYWYRQSLGQGLEFLIYFQGNSAPDKSGLPSDRFSAERTGGSVSTLTIQRTQQEDSAVYLCASSPSVFNTGELFFGEGSRLTVL.

The V gene is TRBV7-6, the J gene TRBJ2-5; possibly TRBD1 for D (5 bases). The germline CDR1 and CDR2 sequences are SGHVS and FNYEAQ. The germline V and J ends were trimmed by 5 bases and 5 bases, with 9 bases remaining between them. This CDR3 region has 12 residues. CDR3 nucleotide sequence: TGTGCCAGCAGCCTCGGACACGAGACCCAGTACTTC. Translating gives CASSLGHETQYF.

The chain uses TRBV30 and TRBJ2-3, with 9 nucleotides matching TRBD2. CDR1 and CDR2 (germline): GTSNPN, SVGIG (reference sequence). Trimming took 3 bases from V and 5 from J; bases not matched to a gene: 3. CDR3 length equals 13 residues. The CDR3 loop reads CAWRASGVDTQYF. The CDR3 region has the DNA TGTGCCTGGAGGGCTAGCGGGGTAGATACGCAGTATTTT.

V is TRBV6-5 and J is TRBJ2-7, with no clear D. The CDR3 has 13 amino acids. Looked up from germline, CDR1 is MNHEY and CDR2 is SVGAGI. Trimming removed 6 bases at V and 4 bases at J, with 13 bases between. Written as DNA, the CDR3 is TGTGCCAGCAGGGACCGCGTAGGTTACGAGCAGTACTTC. This codes for CASRDRVGYEQYF.

J is TRBJ1-2 and V is TRBV30; tentatively, D is TRBD1 (5 bases). The CDR3 loop spans 14 amino acids. Germline lookup yields CDR1 GTSNPN and CDR2 SVGIG (reference sequence). V dropped 0 bases and J dropped 4 bases, with 12 bases sitting between them. The CDR3 sequence: CAWSVIRDGYGYTF. The CDR3 DNA follows: TGTGCCTGGAGTGTAATTCGGGACGGCTATGGCTACACCTTC.

V is TRBV25-1 and J is TRBJ1-1, with no clear D. CDR1 and CDR2 (germline): MGHDK, SYGVNS. This CDR3 is built from 13 residues. Trimming cost V 6 bases and J 3 bases, with 11 bases left between them. The CDR3 protein is CASRGIGYTEAFF. CDR3 coding DNA: TGTGCCAGCAGGGGCATTGGGTACACTGAAGCTTTCTTT.

The rearrangement joins TRBV19 to TRBJ2-3; possible D gene TRBD2, 7 bases. The CDR3 sequence is 13 residues long. The germline gives CDR1 LNHDA, CDR2 SQIVND (reference sequence). With 5 bases removed from V and 6 bases from J, the gap between germline ends came to 12 bases. In DNA, the CDR3 is TGTGCCAGTAGTCTGGGGGGGCGGGATACGCAGTATTTT. Amino acids: CASSLGGRDTQYF.

In this sample, this clone is medium-sized. The chain combines TRBV2 with TRBJ1-5, with TRBD1 matching over 7 bases. Per the germline V gene, CDR1 is SNHLY and CDR2 is FYNNEI. Unmatched junction bases numbered 3, after V lost 9 bases and J lost 1 base. There are 13 residues in the CDR3. The chain's CDR3 is CASSTGSNQPQHF. The CDR3 DNA is TGTGCCAGTTCGACAGGGAGCAATCAGCCCCAGCATTTT.

The chain recombines TRBV6-5 with TRBJ2-3, with 14 bases matching TRBD2. Germline CDR1 reads MNHEY; CDR2 reads SVGAGI. The trim removed 6 bases at V and 7 bases at J, leaving 6 bases unmatched. This CDR3 is 15 amino acids long. The CDR3 nucleotides are TGTGCCAGCAGCCCGACTAGCGGGGGGGGAAATACGCAGTATTTT. Protein product: CASSPTSGGGNTQYF.

J is TRBJ2-5 and V is TRBV4-1; D unresolved. V was clipped by 1 base and J by 1 base, with 7 bases between them. CDR3 length: 14 amino acids. Per germline, CDR1 MGHRA and CDR2 YSYEKL. The CDR3 DNA reads TGCGCCAGCAGCCAAGTATTCCCCCAAGAGACCCAGTACTTC. Translation gives CASSQVFPQETQYF.